This is a list of T cell receptor beta chains from one sample in a study of T-cell reconstitution after alpha-beta-depleted transplantation in children. TCRdb re-called the PCR reads with MiXCR, one entry per CDR3 protein. This table holds some 76,000 distinct CDR3 sequences, about a tenth found once. Specimen: PBMCs, collected before TCRalphabeta/CD19-depleted stem cell transplant. Source of these receptors: a boy between 10 and 17 years old with acute myeloid leukemia, due to receive a stem cell transplant. The CDR3 runs from the conserved cysteine through the conserved F or W. Each record gives: V gene, D gene, J gene, clone size, CDR3 protein, CDR3 DNA. The D gene is left open where the match is weak. Clone sizes are given selectively: once, few, many, or a class where the clone is expanded.

TRBV7-8	-	TRBJ2-5	few	CASSLANRRIETQYF	TGTGCCAGCAGCTTAGCGAATAGGAGAATAGAGACCCAGTACTTC
TRBV20-1	-	TRBJ2-7	many	CSARDPFRSTYEQYF	TGCAGTGCTAGAGATCCGTTCAGGTCGACCTACGAGCAGTACTTC
TRBV15	-	TRBJ2-1	-	CATSRGRGVRNEQFF	TGTGCCACCAGCAGAGGCAGGGGGGTGAGGAATGAGCAGTTCTTC
TRBV9	TRBD2	TRBJ2-1	many	CASSATSGTRKGYEQFF	TGTGCCAGCAGCGCGACTAGCGGGACCCGAAAGGGGTATGAGCAGTTCTTC
TRBV5-1	TRBD2	TRBJ2-7	many	CASSLGLAGASSYEQYF	TGCGCCAGCAGCTTGGGGCTAGCGGGAGCAAGCTCCTACGAGCAGTACTTC
TRBV15	-	TRBJ1-2	many	CATSRPGRNSRYTF	TGTGCCACCAGCCGTCCGGGACGGAATAGTCGCTACACCTTC
TRBV7-2	-	TRBJ2-5	many	CASSKKETQYF	TGTGCCAGCAGCAAGAAAGAGACCCAGTACTTC
TRBV7-9	TRBD1	TRBJ2-7	many	CASSSKGQKKSPYEQYF	TGTGCCAGCAGCTCCAAGGGACAGAAAAAATCCCCCTACGAGCAGTACTTC
TRBV7-2	TRBD2	TRBJ2-3	many	CASSSIAGYTQYF	TGTGCCAGCAGCTCGATAGCGGGATATACGCAGTATTTT
TRBV5-1	TRBD2	TRBJ2-3	many	CASSRTSGRFGTQYF	TGCGCCAGCAGTCGGACTAGCGGGAGGTTTGGGACGCAGTATTTT
TRBV29-1	TRBD1	TRBJ1-2	many	CSAGMGPGQGNYGYTF	TGCAGCGCCGGGATGGGTCCGGGACAGGGTAACTATGGCTACACCTTC
TRBV4-2	-	TRBJ1-2	few	CASSPSGSDYGYTF	TGTGCCAGCAGCCCGTCCGGCAGCGACTATGGCTACACCTTC
TRBV7-2	-	TRBJ1-6	many	CASSLQGTSNSPLHF	TGTGCCAGCAGCTTACAGGGGACTTCGAATTCACCCCTCCACTTT
TRBV13	TRBD2	TRBJ2-7	-	CASSGPGTSGGPTYEQYF	TGTGCCAGCAGCGGTCCCGGGACTAGCGGGGGGCCTACCTACGAGCAGTACTTC
TRBV25-1	-	TRBJ2-7	many	CASSDPAQESSYEQYF	TGTGCCAGCAGTGATCCCGCGCAGGAGAGCTCCTACGAGCAGTACTTC
TRBV12-3/TRBV12-4	-	TRBJ1-5	medium-sized	CASSDLDIPLNQPQHF	TGTGCCAGCAGTGATCTAGACATACCTCTAAATCAGCCCCAGCATTTT
TRBV7-9	-	TRBJ1-2	many	CASSLEVGGATGYTF	TGTGCCAGCAGCTTAGAGGTCGGAGGGGCGACCGGCTACACCTTC
TRBV20-1	TRBD2	TRBJ2-3	many	CSARGLAGGRDDTQYF	TGCAGTGCTAGAGGACTAGCGGGAGGGCGGGACGATACGCAGTATTTT
TRBV29-1	-	TRBJ2-3	few	CSAVGGRTDTQYF	TGCAGCGCCGTGGGCGGGCGCACAGATACGCAGTATTTT
TRBV24-1	-	TRBJ2-3	-	CATKAPGVGTDTQYF	TGTGCCACCAAGGCTCCGGGAGTGGGCACAGATACGCAGTATTTT
TRBV29-1	TRBD2	TRBJ2-1	-	CSVEGIAGVMYNEQFF	TGCAGCGTTGAAGGTATAGCGGGAGTGATGTACAATGAGCAGTTCTTC
TRBV3-1	-	TRBJ1-1	many	CASSQVMGHGTEAFF	TGTGCCAGCAGCCAAGTTATGGGACATGGAACTGAAGCTTTCTTT
TRBV27	-	TRBJ2-1	many	CASSLYTDFNEQFF	TGTGCCAGCAGTCTCTACACGGATTTCAATGAGCAGTTCTTC
TRBV7-2	TRBD2	TRBJ2-1	many	CASSSAGGVNEQFF	TGTGCCAGCAGCTCAGCGGGAGGGGTCAATGAGCAGTTCTTC
TRBV9	TRBD2	TRBJ2-1	many	CASSPLGGSRPYNEQFF	TGTGCCAGCAGCCCCCTGGGGGGGAGTCGACCCTACAATGAGCAGTTCTTC
TRBV5-1	-	TRBJ2-5	many	CASSPSLILGVETQYF	TGCGCCAGCAGCCCCTCCCTGATTCTAGGAGTAGAGACCCAGTACTTC
TRBV7-7	TRBD1	TRBJ2-3	few	CASSAWDRGQDTQYF	TGTGCCAGCAGCGCGTGGGACAGGGGGCAAGATACGCAGTATTTT
TRBV12-3/TRBV12-4	-	TRBJ1-6	many	CASSLALGASPLHF	TGTGCCAGCAGTTTAGCGCTTGGTGCCTCACCCCTCCACTTT
TRBV5-1	-	TRBJ2-3	many	CASSLDGQGTDTQYF	TGCGCCAGCAGCTTGGATGGGCAGGGCACAGATACGCAGTATTTT
TRBV5-1	TRBD1	TRBJ1-5	many	CASSPGTGRDYSNQPQHF	TGCGCCAGCAGCCCCGGGACAGGACGTGATTATAGCAATCAGCCCCAGCATTTT
TRBV7-2	-	TRBJ2-2	many	CASTAAGQMNTGELFF	TGTGCCAGCACCGCAGCGGGACAAATGAACACCGGGGAGCTGTTTTTT
TRBV12-3/TRBV12-4	-	TRBJ1-3	many	CASSLGAGSGNTIYF	TGTGCCAGCAGTTTAGGGGCAGGCTCTGGAAACACCATATATTTT
TRBV5-4	TRBD1	TRBJ2-1	many	CASSWDRNNEQFF	TGTGCCAGCAGCTGGGACAGGAACAATGAGCAGTTCTTC
TRBV12-3/TRBV12-4	-	TRBJ2-3	many	CASRLSAAPAQYF	TGTGCCAGCAGGCTGTCGGCAGCACCTGCGCAGTATTTT
TRBV5-1	-	TRBJ2-3	many	CASSLDTRGADTQYF	TGCGCCAGCAGCTTGGATACCAGAGGCGCAGATACGCAGTATTTT
TRBV7-8	-	TRBJ1-2	many	CASSSQFWAGEGYGYTF	TGTGCCAGCAGCTCGCAGTTTTGGGCAGGGGAGGGCTATGGCTACACCTTC
TRBV6-5	-	TRBJ1-5	many	CASSYGTGGEPQHF	TGTGCCAGCAGTTACGGGACGGGAGGGGAGCCCCAGCATTTT
TRBV20-1	TRBD1	TRBJ1-1	many	CSARGGQGRMNTEAFF	TGCAGTGCTAGAGGAGGACAGGGTAGAATGAACACTGAAGCTTTCTTT
TRBV27	-	TRBJ1-1	few	CASSLSRDTEAFF	TGTGCCAGCAGTCTCTCCCGGGACACTGAAGCTTTCTTT
TRBV6-5	-	TRBJ2-1	many	CASSSSSTSYNEQFF	TGTGCCAGCAGTTCTTCCTCGACCTCCTACAATGAGCAGTTCTTC
TRBV5-1	-	TRBJ1-2	many	CASSLVESDYTF	TGCGCCAGCAGCTTGGTTGAGAGTGACTACACCTTC
TRBV12-3/TRBV12-4	TRBD1	TRBJ2-5	many	CASILGTDQETQYF	TGTGCCAGCATCCTCGGGACAGACCAAGAGACCCAGTACTTC
TRBV27	-	TRBJ2-7	-	CASTLRSPGSYEQYF	TGTGCCAGCACTCTCAGGTCCCCGGGTAGCTACGAGCAGTACTTC
TRBV7-8	-	TRBJ2-6	many	CASSLLASGANVLTF	TGTGCCAGCAGCTTACTAGCCTCTGGGGCCAACGTCCTGACTTTT
TRBV7-2	-	TRBJ1-2	many	CASSLGLFEGYTF	TGTGCCAGCAGCCTCGGGCTGTTCGAAGGCTACACCTTC
TRBV20-1	-	TRBJ2-5	many	CSASPTGIGETQYF	TGCAGTGCTAGTCCGACGGGCATCGGGGAGACCCAGTACTTC
TRBV7-9	-	TRBJ2-5	few	CASSPWRGGETQYF	TGTGCCAGCAGCCCGTGGAGGGGGGGAGAGACCCAGTACTTC
TRBV12-3/TRBV12-4	-	TRBJ2-3	many	CASRGQAPSTDTQYF	TGTGCCAGCAGAGGCCAAGCTCCTTCCACAGATACGCAGTATTTT
TRBV6-5	-	TRBJ2-4	few	CASSRGTPPKNIQYF	TGTGCCAGCAGCCGCGGGACTCCCCCCAAAAACATTCAGTACTTC
TRBV12-3/TRBV12-4	-	TRBJ1-2	many	CASSFHQSTDGYTF	TGTGCCAGCAGTTTTCACCAGTCGACGGATGGCTACACCTTC